This T cell receptor (beta chain) emerged from a study of T-cell memory formation after mild COVID-19. Note on this clonotype: Its target is unknown.

Notes on the study in general: Contracting clones from day 15 to 85 had balanced CD4/CD8; later expanders favoured CD4+.

TCRdb passed the 5' RACE reads through MiXCR, listing each CDR3 protein once. The sample includes around 250,000 distinct CDR3 sequences, 15% to 17% of them seen just once. CDR3 length: 14 residues. Looked up from germline, CDR1 is SNHLY and CDR2 is FYNNEI. The V gene lost 7 bases and the J gene lost 1 base, with 10 bases spanning the gap. This chain connects TRBV2 to TRBJ2-2; no reliable D call. The sample comprised PBMCs or a T cell subset sorted from them (not recorded which). The source is an adult woman who had mild COVID-19 (a few samples of this study predate the infection). Cell type and time point are not known. CDR3 sequence reads: CASITMRNTGELFF. For the CDR3, the DNA is TGTGCCAGCATCACGATGAGGAACACCGGGGAGCTGTTTTTT. The whole variable domain, remainder taken from reference TRBV2 and TRBJ2-2, is EPEVTQTPSHQVTQMGQEVILRCVPISNHLYFYWYRQILGQKVEFLVSFYNNEISEKSEIFDDQFSVERPDGSNFTLKIRSTKLEDSAMYFCASITMRNTGELFFGEGSRLTVL.